These 12 T cell receptor beta chains originate from one sample sequenced in a study of blood T cell repertoires in COVID-19. Repertoires were generated with immunoSEQ multiplex PCR, while TCRdb's copy carries only in-frame clones and drops some. The top ten clones hold around 2.1% of a sample with tens of thousands of clones, around 90% of them seen once. Specimen: peripheral blood. These receptors were taken from a man over 45 with acute or convalescent COVID-19.

The chain is built from TRBV2 and TRBJ2-3, with 10 bases matching TRBD2. V shed 4 bases, J shed 2 bases, and the junction held 9 bases outside the gene matches. The CDR3 sequence is 17 residues long. In germline, CDR1 is SNHLY, CDR2 FYNNEI. CDR3 protein: CASSGELAGKNTDTQYF. The CDR3 nucleotides read TGTGCCAGCAGTGGGGAACTAGCGGGGAAAAACACAGATACGCAGTATTTT.

The chain carries TRBV19 and TRBJ2-2, with D maybe TRBD1 (5 bases). The CDR3 consists of 13 residues. CDR1 LNHDA and CDR2 SQIVND come from the germline V gene (reference sequence). V dropped 6 bases and J dropped 4 bases, with 9 bases sitting between them. The CDR3 bases are TGTGCCAGTAGGGTAACAGGCACCGGGGAGCTGTTTTTT. The encoded protein is CASRVTGTGELFF.

J is TRBJ2-2 and V is TRBV11-2; 10 bases match TRBD2. Looked up from germline, CDR1 is SGHAT and CDR2 is FQNNGV. CDR3 length equals 16 residues. Unmatched junction bases numbered 6, after V lost 1 base and J lost 7 bases. As DNA, the CDR3 is TGTGCCAGCAGCTTAGCTAGCGGGGGCCCGATCGGGGAGCTGTTTTTT. Its protein is CASSLASGGPIGELFF.

The rearrangement joins TRBV9 to TRBJ1-1; weak D call: TRBD1 (5 bases). Germline V CDR1 and CDR2: SGDLS, YYNGEE. The length of the CDR3 is 15 residues. Trimming left V 0 bases short and J 1 base short, with 10 bases between. The CDR3 sequence is CASSVVDTGNTEAFF. Here the CDR3 DNA reads TGTGCCAGCAGCGTAGTGGACACTGGGAACACTGAAGCTTTCTTT.

CDR3 sequence: CASSIGGNTGELFF. The CDR3, as DNA: TGTGCCAGTAGTATCGGGGGTAACACCGGGGAGCTGTTTTTT. The V call is TRBV19, the J call TRBJ2-2; D possibly corresponds to TRBD2 (6 bases). Trimming stripped 3 bases from V and 2 bases from J, with 7 bases between. Germline loops: CDR1 LNHDA, CDR2 SQIVND (reference sequence). This CDR3 spans 14 amino acids.

J is TRBJ1-1 and V is TRBV5-6; tentatively, D is TRBD1 (5 bases). The V and J ends lost 4 bases and 1 base respectively, with 14 bases between them. The CDR3 runs to 15 residues. The V gene's germline CDR1 is SGHDT and CDR2 YYEEEE. For the CDR3, the DNA is TGTGCCAGCAGCCCGGGCAGGGCCGGGAACACTGAAGCTTTCTTT. Its protein product is CASSPGRAGNTEAFF.

In this sample, this clone turned up once. The J gene is TRBJ2-3, the V gene TRBV7-2, with 14 positions matching TRBD2. This CDR3 spans 16 amino acids. CDR1 and CDR2 from the germline V gene are SGHTA and FQGNSA. V shed 1 base, J shed 9 bases, and the junction held 6 bases outside the gene matches. CDR3 coding DNA: TGTGCCAGCAGCTTAGGACTAGCGGGGGGGCGTGGGACGCAGTATTTT. Translation gives CASSLGLAGGRGTQYF.

The CDR3 nucleotides are TGCGCCAGCAGCTTGAGGACAGGTATGAACACTGAAGCTTTCTTT. Translating it yields CASSLRTGMNTEAFF. The chain couples TRBV5-1 to TRBJ1-1; 7 bases agree with TRBD1. CDR3 length: 15 residues. V shed 1 base, J shed 0 bases, and the junction held 3 bases outside the gene matches. CDR1 SGHRS and CDR2 YFSETQ come from the germline V gene.

The chain joins TRBV13 to TRBJ1-3; no reliable D call. Germline loops: CDR1 PRHDT, CDR2 FYEKMQ (reference sequence). V lost 1 base to trimming and J lost 0 bases, with 10 bases between them. The CDR3 runs to 16 residues. The CDR3 is CASSLDSRSSGNTIYF. In nucleotides, the CDR3 is TGTGCCAGCAGCTTAGATTCGCGGAGCTCTGGAAACACCATATATTTT.

The gene calls are TRBV19 and TRBJ1-2; D perhaps matches TRBD1 (5 bases). Trimming pared 4 bases from V and 2 bases from J, leaving 14 bases between. The CDR3 extends over 15 amino acids. Germline V CDR1 and CDR2: LNHDA, SQIVND (reference sequence). The chain's CDR3 is CASSTLPGGNYGYTF. DNA for the CDR3: TGTGCCAGTAGTACCCTTCCGGGGGGGAACTATGGCTACACCTTC.

In its sample, this clone was seen a few times. The V and J genes are TRBV2 and TRBJ1-2, with D maybe TRBD1 (6 bases). The CDR3 has 12 residues. Germline CDR1 and CDR2: SNHLY and FYNNEI. The V end lost 8 bases, the J end lost 5 bases, and 12 bases lay between the germline ends. CDR3 coding DNA: TGTGCCAGCCAACAGGGCCCTTATGGCTACACCTTC. Protein: CASQQGPYGYTF.

V and J are TRBV2 and TRBJ1-5; D remains unclear. The V end was cut by 3 bases, the J end by 1 base, with 16 bases between. The CDR3 loop spans 17 amino acids. Germline loops: CDR1 SNHLY, CDR2 FYNNEI. The CDR3 sequence is CASSDPDYLRSNQPQHF. DNA for the CDR3: TGTGCCAGCAGTGACCCCGACTATCTACGGAGCAATCAGCCCCAGCATTTT.